What follows are 18 T cell receptor beta chains derived from one specimen sequenced in a study of PD-1 blockade in classical Hodgkin lymphoma (dated by TCRdb to about 2020). Library preparation employed the immunoSEQ multiplex PCR assay. What TCRdb holds here is the immuneACCESS table cut down to in-frame rearrangements. Part of the clones is not present; checked against another copy, under half of the missing clones reflect an unresolved V gene, and the others are unexplained. Recorded for this sample are tens of thousands of clones; 87% of them occurred a single time. Of the sample, roughly 8.1% is held by the ten largest clones. The time point label, read with the paper, signifies: cycle 4 day 1 (C4D1), after more than 5 weeks of nivolumab. All trial patients had relapsed after autologous stem cell transplantation, with cohorts A, B and C differing in prior brentuximab vedotin exposure. The material sequenced was peripheral blood mononuclear cells (PBMCs), taken before the fourth cycle of nivolumab. The receptors come from a human donor with classical Hodgkin lymphoma.

The rearrangement joins TRBV19 to TRBJ2-5; possibly TRBD1 for D (5 bases). CDR1 and CDR2 (germline): LNHDA, SQIVND (reference sequence). V was trimmed by 3 bases and J by 5 bases, leaving 22 bases between them. This CDR3 has 17 residues. Written as DNA, the CDR3 is TGTGCCAGTAGTATGTTTAGTGGGGCAGGGTTTTCGGAGACCCAGTACTTC. It translates to CASSMFSGAGFSETQYF.

The chain couples TRBV18 to TRBJ1-1; maybe TRBD1 (5 bases). The germline V gene encodes CDR1 KGHSH and CDR2 LQKENI. Deletions cut 1 base from V and 5 bases from J, with 8 bases between. The CDR3 extends over 13 amino acids. CDR3 DNA: TGTGCCAGCTCACCACAGGGGCAGACTGAAGCTTTCTTT. This translates into CASSPQGQTEAFF. Together with reference TRBV18 and TRBJ1-1, the CDR3 gives the full variable domain: NAGVMQNPRHLVRRRGQEARLRCSPMKGHSHVYWYRQLPEEGLKFMVYLQKENIIDESGMPKERFSAEFPKEGPSILRIQQVVRGDSAAYFCASSPQGQTEAFFGQGTRLTVV.

The chain recombines TRBV5-1 with TRBJ1-6, with 9 bases lining up with TRBD1. The V gene's germline CDR1 is SGHRS and CDR2 YFSETQ. The V segment lost 0 bases and the J segment 10 bases; nucleotides outside the gene matches: 2. This CDR3 region has 14 residues. This CDR3 is CASSLGQGVSPLHF. In DNA, the CDR3 is TGCGCCAGCAGCTTGGGACAGGGGGTCTCACCCCTCCACTTT. Together with reference TRBV5-1 and TRBJ1-6, the CDR3 gives the full variable domain: KAGVTQTPRYLIKTRGQQVTLSCSPISGHRSVSWYQQTPGQGLQFLFEYFSETQRNKGNFPGRFSGRQFSNSRSEMNVSTLELGDSALYLCASSLGQGVSPLHFGNGTRLTVT.

The chain carries TRBV28 and TRBJ1-2; TRBD1 is a possible D gene (5 bases). Per the germline V gene, CDR1 is MDHEN and CDR2 is SYDVKM. Trimming removed 1 base from V and 7 bases from J, with 16 bases in between. The CDR3 extends over 15 amino acids. CDR3 loop: CASSLFDRGKVGYTF. The CDR3, as DNA: TGTGCCAGCAGTTTATTTGATCGGGGGAAAGTTGGCTACACCTTC.

The rearrangement joins TRBV7-9 to TRBJ2-1; D is unclear. Germline CDR1 reads SEHNR; CDR2 reads FQNEAQ (reference sequence). The CDR3 sequence is 11 residues long. V lost 6 bases and J lost 9, with 9 bases in between. CDR3 nucleotide sequence: TGTGCCAGCAGGTCCGGCTTTGAGCAGTTCTTC. Amino acid sequence: CASRSGFEQFF.

The chain couples TRBV2 to TRBJ1-4, with D perhaps matching TRBD1 (5 bases). V was cut by 10 bases and J by 8 bases, with 23 bases left in between. The germline V gene has CDR1 SNHLY and CDR2 FYNNEI. The CDR3 extends over 15 amino acids. The CDR3 bases are TGTGCCAACTCTTATGCCGTAGGGGTTGGGGAAAAACTGTTTTTT. It yields the protein CANSYAVGVGEKLFF.

The chain carries TRBV5-1 and TRBJ2-2; D might be TRBD1 (5 bases). Germline-derived CDR1 and CDR2 are SGHRS and YFSETQ. The CDR3 runs 14 residues. Between the trimmed V and J ends, which lost 4 bases and 4 bases, there was a span of 11 bases. The CDR3 is CASSAQGSTGELFF. The CDR3 bases are TGCGCCAGCAGCGCCCAGGGATCCACCGGGGAGCTGTTTTTT.

The chain is built from TRBV5-6 and TRBJ1-6; a weak D match, TRBD1 (6 bases). With 7 bases removed from V and 8 bases from J, the gap between germline ends came to 19 bases. The CDR3 sequence is 15 residues long. CDR1 is SGHDT and CDR2 is YYEEEE in the germline V gene. The CDR3 sequence: CASDTSGQPYSPLHF. DNA for the CDR3: TGTGCCAGCGACACATCTGGACAGCCGTATTCACCCCTCCACTTT.

The chain is built from TRBV11-2 and TRBJ1-5; TRBD1 is a possible D gene (6 bases). The CDR3 contains 16 residues. Germline values: CDR1 SGHAT, CDR2 FQNNGV. Trimming removed 5 bases at V and 6 bases at J, with 20 bases between. The CDR3 bases are TGTGCCAGCAGCCGCGGAGTTTCAGGGGTTGGTCAGCCCCAGCATTTT. It codes for CASSRGVSGVGQPQHF.

This rearrangement joins TRBV7-9 to TRBJ2-7, with D tentatively TRBD1 or TRBD2 (5 bases each). Germline V gives CDR1 SEHNR, CDR2 FQNEAQ (reference sequence). The CDR3 sequence is 15 residues long. Trimming took 5 bases from V and 1 from J, leaving 15 bases between them. Here the CDR3 reads CASSNRDVSSYEQYF. CDR3 nucleotides: TGTGCCAGCAGCAACCGGGACGTTTCGTCCTACGAGCAGTACTTC.

The chain has TRBV5-4 and TRBJ1-1; no firm D call. V gave up 2 bases and J gave up 0 bases, with 11 bases separating them. The CDR3 sequence is 15 residues long. Per the germline V gene, CDR1 is SGHNT and CDR2 is YYREEE (reference sequence). The chain's CDR3 is CASSFGGSMNTEAFF. The CDR3 nucleotides read TGTGCCAGCAGCTTCGGTGGTTCTATGAACACTGAAGCTTTCTTT.

This clone was recorded only once. The chain recombines TRBV6-5 with TRBJ2-7; D remains unclear. Trimming stripped 0 bases from V and 5 bases from J, with 8 bases between. Germline V gives CDR1 MNHEY, CDR2 SVGAGI. This CDR3 has 13 residues. CDR3 region: CASSYSESDEQYF. The CDR3 DNA reads TGTGCCAGCAGTTACTCAGAATCGGACGAGCAGTACTTC.

This chain connects TRBV6-5 to TRBJ2-7; D may match TRBD1 or TRBD2 (5 bases each). Germline V lookup: CDR1 MNHEY, CDR2 SVGAGI. This CDR3 comprises 13 residues. Between the trimmed V and J ends, which lost 5 bases and 3 bases, there was a span of 11 bases. Here the CDR3 reads CASSPREYYEQYF. DNA of the CDR3: TGTGCCAGCAGTCCCAGGGAGTACTACGAGCAGTACTTC.

The chain has TRBV7-9 and TRBJ1-2; TRBD1 aligns across 7 bases. The CDR3 sequence is 14 residues long. J was trimmed by 6 bases and V by 3 bases; bases with no gene match: 7. Per the germline V gene, CDR1 is SEHNR and CDR2 is FQNEAQ (reference sequence). CDR3 loop: CASSFPGGAHGYTF. The CDR3 region has the DNA TGTGCCAGCAGCTTCCCAGGGGGGGCGCATGGCTACACCTTC. The variable domain in full, with the rest retrieved from reference TRBV7-9 and TRBJ1-2, is DTGVSQNPRHKITKRGQNVTFRCDPISEHNRLYWYRQTLGQGPEFLTYFQNEAQLEKSRLLSDRFSAERPKGSFSTLEIQRTEQGDSAMYLCASSFPGGAHGYTFGSGTRLTVV.

V and J are TRBV5-1 and TRBJ1-3; D is uncertain. Germline V gene data show CDR1 as SGHRS and CDR2 as YFSETQ. Trimming cost V 7 bases and J 2 bases, with 13 bases left between them. This CDR3 spans 14 amino acids. CDR3 sequence: CASGEGYTGNTIYF. For the CDR3, the DNA is TGCGCCAGCGGGGAAGGGTACACTGGAAACACCATATATTTT.

As for this clone: In the same sample, other DNA sequences code for this CDR3. V is TRBV5-1 and J is TRBJ1-3; possibly TRBD1 for D (5 bases). This CDR3 contains 14 residues. Germline loops: CDR1 SGHRS, CDR2 YFSETQ. Trimming stripped 0 bases from V and 4 bases from J, with 8 bases between. Written as DNA, the CDR3 is TGCGCCAGCAGCTTGGGAGGGGACGGAAACACCATATATTTT. Protein: CASSLGGDGNTIYF.

This sequence joins TRBV6-5 and TRBJ1-1; 11 positions match TRBD1. This CDR3 is built from 15 residues. CDR1 is MNHEY and CDR2 is SVGAGI in the germline V gene. Trimming took 2 bases from V and 6 from J; bases not matched to a gene: 5. CDR3 region: CASSYTGTGGSEAFF. The DNA of the CDR3 is TGTGCCAGCAGTTACACCGGGACAGGGGGTTCTGAAGCTTTCTTT.

This sequence joins TRBV5-1 and TRBJ1-4, with 11 bases matching TRBD1. V trimming: 3 bases; J trimming: 6 bases; junction bases outside the gene matches: 1. Germline CDR1 reads SGHRS; CDR2 reads YFSETQ. This CDR3 spans 14 amino acids. The CDR3 DNA reads TGCGCCAGCAGCTCGGACAGGGGGCATGAAAAACTGTTTTTT. This sequence encodes CASSSDRGHEKLFF.